A single sample is the source of the 21 T cell receptor beta chains below, sequenced in a study of T cell repertoires in cytomegalovirus infection. These receptors have no identified antigens. TCRdb fed the reads into MiXCR, producing one record per CDR3 protein. The table records roughly 78,000 distinct CDR3 sequences, 35% to 45% of them present only once. Sample: CD8+ T cells from cultured PBMCs, taken from culture after CMV antigen stimulation. Receptor source: a human donor in good health (CMV status not recorded). Some clones in this sample may be carry-over from other donors' samples.

This chain links TRBV7-9 with TRBJ2-5; D unresolved. Trimming removed 3 bases at V and 2 bases at J, with 16 bases between. Germline V gene sequence: CDR1 SEHNR, CDR2 FQNEAQ (reference sequence). The CDR3 has 16 residues. The CDR3 protein is CASSFNDRAGQETQYF. In nucleotides, the CDR3 is TGTGCCAGCAGCTTTAATGATCGGGCAGGACAAGAGACCCAGTACTTC.

V gene TRBV4-1 combines with J gene TRBJ2-1, with D hard to call. The V and J ends lost 2 bases and 3 bases respectively, with 5 bases between them. There are 13 residues in the CDR3. Germline loops: CDR1 MGHRA, CDR2 YSYEKL. The CDR3 sequence: CASSQSFYNEQFF. The DNA of the CDR3 is TGCGCCAGCAGCCAATCGTTCTACAATGAGCAGTTCTTC.

This clonotype has only a few counts. The V call is TRBV29-1, the J call TRBJ1-3; 9 nucleotides align to TRBD1. The CDR3 loop spans 14 amino acids. Germline V lookup: CDR1 SQVTM, CDR2 ANQGSEA. The trim removed 5 bases at V and 3 bases at J, leaving 5 bases unmatched. CDR3 DNA: TGCAGCGTTCGACAGGGGGACGGTGGAAACACCATATATTTT. This encodes CSVRQGDGGNTIYF.

This clonotype has ten or more counts. The J gene is TRBJ2-1, the V gene TRBV7-8, with D possibly matching TRBD2 (6 bases). V was trimmed by 2 bases and J by 8 bases, leaving 16 bases between them. This CDR3 is 15 amino acids long. The V gene's germline CDR1 is SGHVS and CDR2 FQNEAQ. The DNA of the CDR3 is TGTGCCAGCAGCTTACGGCCTAGCGAAGGGGATGAGCAGTTCTTC. It yields the protein CASSLRPSEGDEQFF.

This clonotype was observed a single time. This chain connects TRBV4-1 to TRBJ1-1; D gene ambiguous. V was pared by 0 bases and J by 4 bases, with 9 bases between. This CDR3 is 14 amino acids long. Germline V gene sequence: CDR1 MGHRA, CDR2 YSYEKL. CDR3 residues: CASSQDIRSTEAFF. DNA of the CDR3: TGCGCCAGCAGCCAAGATATACGATCCACTGAAGCTTTCTTT.

The chain is built from TRBV7-9 and TRBJ2-3, with 8 bases matching TRBD2. The CDR3 sequence is 15 residues long. Germline V lookup: CDR1 SEHNR, CDR2 FQNEAQ (reference sequence). J was trimmed by 0 bases and V by 8 bases; bases with no gene match: 7. The CDR3 coding sequence is TGTGCCAGCGAATTTAGCGGGGCAAGCACAGATACGCAGTATTTT. Translating gives CASEFSGASTDTQYF. Full variable domain (missing parts from reference TRBV7-9 and TRBJ2-3): DTGVSQNPRHKITKRGQNVTFRCDPISEHNRLYWYRQTLGQGPEFLTYFQNEAQLEKSRLLSDRFSAERPKGSFSTLEIQRTEQGDSAMYLCASEFSGASTDTQYFGPGTRLTVL.

The rearrangement joins TRBV4-1 to TRBJ1-1; D perhaps matches TRBD1 (6 bases). V was pared by 0 bases and J by 9 bases, with 14 bases between. The CDR3 runs 14 residues. Germline CDR1 is MGHRA and CDR2 is YSYEKL. This chain's CDR3 is CASSQDGQYQKAFF. In nucleotides, the CDR3 is TGCGCCAGCAGCCAAGACGGACAGTACCAGAAAGCTTTCTTT.

This clonotype was detected many times. This chain joins TRBV7-8 and TRBJ2-4; a possible D gene is TRBD1 (5 bases). Germline values: CDR1 SGHVS, CDR2 FQNEAQ. The V and J ends lost 1 base and 7 bases respectively, with 14 bases between them. There are 15 residues in the CDR3. The CDR3 sequence: CASSLGTSPKNIQYF. The CDR3 nucleotides are TGTGCCAGCAGCTTAGGGACAAGCCCGAAGAACATTCAGTACTTC.

This clonotype was counted only a few times. The rearrangement links TRBV20-1 to TRBJ2-1; no clear D. Trimming took off 3 bases at V and 6 bases at J, with 15 bases between the two ends. The CDR3 totals 14 residues. The germline V gene encodes CDR1 DFQATT and CDR2 SNEGSKA (reference sequence). CDR3 sequence (DNA): TGCAGTGCTAGGTCGCTTGAATTAGGCAATGAGCAGTTCTTC. Translated: CSARSLELGNEQFF.

The chain employs TRBV6-1 and TRBJ1-2; 7 bases agree with TRBD1. The CDR3 sequence is 14 residues long. Germline V gene data show CDR1 as MNHNS and CDR2 as SASEGT. V shed 3 bases and J 4 bases; nucleotides not matched to a gene: 5. In DNA form, the CDR3 reads TGTGCCAGCAGTGACTCTGGACAGGTCTATGGCTACACCTTC. This codes for CASSDSGQVYGYTF.

The chain combines TRBV25-1 with TRBJ2-7; TRBD1 matches at 9 bases. Germline V gives CDR1 MGHDK, CDR2 SYGVNS. V dropped 8 bases and J dropped 0; count of bases not matched to a gene: 8. The CDR3 is 15 residues long. The CDR3 DNA is TGTGCCAGCTCTCCCCCGGGACAGGGCTCCTACGAGCAGTACTTC. Translation: CASSPPGQGSYEQYF.

This clonotype was observed at least ten times. V and J are TRBV11-2 and TRBJ1-4, with a possible D match to TRBD1 (5 bases). Trimming stripped 4 bases from V and 4 bases from J, with 22 bases between. There are 18 residues in the CDR3. Germline V gene data show CDR1 as SGHAT and CDR2 as FQNNGV. CDR3: CASSWGTLIGGVNEKLFF. The DNA for the CDR3 is TGTGCCAGCAGCTGGGGCACGTTGATTGGGGGAGTTAATGAAAAACTGTTTTTT. The complete variable domain, with remaining parts taken from reference TRBV11-2 and TRBJ1-4, reads EAGVAQSPRYKIIEKRQSVAFWCNPISGHATLYWYQQILGQGPKLLIQFQNNGVVDDSQLPKDRFSAERLKGVDSTLKIQPAKLEDSAVYLCASSWGTLIGGVNEKLFFGSGTQLSVL.

This clonotype was picked up a small number of times. The J gene is TRBJ1-4, the V gene TRBV19, with 7 bases aligning to TRBD1. With V trimmed by 2 bases and J by 3 bases, 3 bases remained unmatched. CDR1 and CDR2 from the germline V gene are LNHDA and SQIVND (reference sequence). This CDR3 region has 15 residues. CDR3 sequence: CASSIQGDANEKLFF. The CDR3 nucleotides are TGTGCCAGTAGTATACAGGGGGATGCTAATGAAAAACTGTTTTTT.

The J gene is TRBJ2-5, the V gene TRBV27; D possibly matches TRBD1 or TRBD2 (5 bases each). Per the germline V gene, CDR1 is MNHEY and CDR2 is SMNVEV (reference sequence). There are 14 residues in the CDR3. V shed 5 bases and J shed 2 bases, with 12 bases lying between them. CDR3 bases: TGTGCCAGCAGTCCGTGGGACGGACAAGAGACCCAGTACTTC. It specifies CASSPWDGQETQYF.

The rearrangement uses TRBV20-1 and TRBJ2-3, with 16 nucleotides matching TRBD2. With V trimmed by 6 bases and J by 6 bases, 12 bases remained unmatched. The CDR3 length is 17 residues. Looked up from germline, CDR1 is DFQATT and CDR2 is SNEGSKA (reference sequence). CDR3 coding DNA: TGCAGTGCAACACCAGCAGGGACTAGCGGGGGGGTGGATACGCAGTATTTT. This gives the protein CSATPAGTSGGVDTQYF.

The V call is TRBV24-1, the J call TRBJ2-1; 9 bases are shared with TRBD1. The J segment lost 0 bases and the V segment lost 4 bases, leaving 15 bases of the junction unmatched. Germline assignment: CDR1 KGHDR and CDR2 SFDVKD. The CDR3 extends over 20 amino acids. As DNA, the CDR3 is TGTGCCACCAGTGACAAGGGGGACAGGGTCCCACCCAGCTCCTACAATGAGCAGTTCTTC. This encodes CATSDKGDRVPPSSYNEQFF.

This clonotype showed up just a few times. This chain uses TRBV6-5 with TRBJ1-1; unclear D gene. The V end lost 2 bases, the J end lost 4 bases, and 11 bases lay between the germline ends. CDR1 and CDR2 from the germline V gene are MNHEY and SVGAGI. CDR3 length equals 14 residues. This CDR3 reads CASSYRAGGTEAFF. As DNA, the CDR3 is TGTGCCAGCAGTTACCGGGCAGGCGGCACTGAAGCTTTCTTT.

The chain carries TRBV28 and TRBJ2-7, with D perhaps given as TRBD1 or TRBD2 (5 bases each). The CDR3 has 15 residues. Germline V gene data show CDR1 as MDHEN and CDR2 as SYDVKM. Between the trimmed V and J ends, which lost 4 bases and 0 bases, there was a span of 13 bases. The CDR3 loop reads CASSSRDASSYEQYF. The CDR3 DNA sequence: TGTGCCAGCAGTTCCCGGGACGCCAGCTCCTACGAGCAGTACTTC.

This clonotype turned up a few times. V gene TRBV7-2 combines with J gene TRBJ2-7; 9 bases map to TRBD2. The trim removed 3 bases at V and 0 bases at J, leaving 3 bases unmatched. Per germline, CDR1 SGHTA and CDR2 FQGNSA. CDR3 length: 15 amino acids. The CDR3, as DNA: TGTGCCAGCAGCTTTAGCGGGGGCCTCTCCTACGAGCAGTACTTC. Encoded protein: CASSFSGGLSYEQYF.

Only one count was recorded for this clonotype. V usage is TRBV6-6 and J usage is TRBJ2-1; D remains unclear. This CDR3 is built from 15 residues. Germline CDR1 is MNHNY and CDR2 is SVGAGI (reference sequence). Trimming left V 0 bases short and J 5 bases short, with 11 bases between. CDR3 sequence reads: CASSYSAGVHNEQFF. The DNA for the CDR3 is TGTGCCAGCAGTTACTCCGCAGGAGTACACAATGAGCAGTTCTTC.

This chain joins TRBV7-6 and TRBJ2-1; D is uncertain. V was shortened by 5 bases and J by 4 bases, with 3 bases between the two germline ends. This CDR3 has 11 residues. The germline CDR1 and CDR2 sequences are SGHVS and FNYEAQ. The CDR3 protein is CASSKYNEQFF. The DNA of the CDR3 is TGTGCCAGCAGCAAATACAATGAGCAGTTCTTC.